One sample yielded the 28 T cell receptor beta chains listed below, sequenced in a study of shared clonotypes between healthy human individuals. Clones were read by immunoSEQ multiplex PCR, and TCRdb kept only the in-frame ones, dropping some. The sample consists of some 2,100,000 clones, 85% to 95% of them appearing once. In the naive CD8 group, cells lacked CD45RO and were positively selected for CCR7, so terminally differentiated effector memory CD45RA+ cells were left out. Material for sequencing was naive CD8+ T cells from PBMCs. Every receptor here comes from a man in his late teens or twenties in good health. Some clones in this sample may be carry-over from other donors' samples.

CDR3 DNA sequence: TGTGCCAGCAGCCCGCAGGGAATTTGGACTAGCGGGGGCTTTTCCGCAACCGGGGAGCTGTTTTTT. Protein: CASSPQGIWTSGGFSATGELFF. The chain combines TRBV9 with TRBJ2-2; 13 nucleotides align to TRBD2. The CDR3 is 22 residues long. Per the germline V gene, CDR1 is SGDLS and CDR2 is YYNGEE. V shed 4 bases and J 5 bases; nucleotides not matched to a gene: 23.

V is TRBV5-6 and J is TRBJ2-1; 9 positions match TRBD2. The V gene's germline CDR1 is SGHDT and CDR2 YYEEEE. Trimming at V came to 3 bases and at J to 3 bases, leaving 7 bases not matched to a gene. The CDR3 spans 16 residues. The CDR3 DNA is TGTGCCAGCAGCTACGGCGCGGGAGGGGGCTACAATGAGCAGTTCTTC. Protein: CASSYGAGGGYNEQFF.

The genes are TRBV7-2 and TRBJ2-5; TRBD2 might be the D (6 bases). V lost 4 bases to trimming and J lost 1 base, with 16 bases between them. The CDR3 spans 16 residues. Germline CDR1 is SGHTA and CDR2 is FQGNSA. The CDR3, as DNA: TGTGCCAGCAGCTCCCGGCGCGCGGGGATCCAAGAGACCCAGTACTTC. It translates to CASSSRRAGIQETQYF.

A note on this clone: Distinct nucleotide sequences in the sample also encode this CDR3. The V call is TRBV6-5, the J call TRBJ2-2; D ambiguous. The CDR3 covers 12 residues. The germline V gene encodes CDR1 MNHEY and CDR2 SVGAGI. Trimming stripped 0 bases from V and 8 bases from J, with 4 bases between. DNA of the CDR3: TGTGCCAGCAGTTACTCCCCAGGGGAGCTGTTTTTT. Translated, it gives CASSYSPGELFF.

The chain joins TRBV2 to TRBJ2-1; 12 nucleotides agree with TRBD2. With 6 bases clipped from V and 4 bases from J, the junction kept 4 bases outside the gene matches. Germline V gene sequence: CDR1 SNHLY, CDR2 FYNNEI. CDR3 length: 15 amino acids. This CDR3 reads CASSETSGGYNEQFF. CDR3 sequence (DNA): TGTGCCAGCAGCGAAACTAGCGGGGGGTACAATGAGCAGTTCTTC.

The rearrangement uses TRBV7-7 and TRBJ2-7; D may be TRBD1 or TRBD2 (5 bases each). Germline lookup yields CDR1 SSHAT and CDR2 FNYEAQ (reference sequence). The CDR3 spans 13 residues. Between the trimmed V and J ends, which lost 5 bases and 5 bases, there was a span of 13 bases. CDR3 protein: CASSLRGGDEQYF. Here the CDR3 DNA reads TGTGCCAGCAGCCTCCGTGGGGGAGACGAGCAGTACTTC.

The chain joins TRBV7-9 to TRBJ1-2; no reliable D call. The germline CDR1 and CDR2 sequences are SEHNR and FQNEAQ (reference sequence). This CDR3 region has 16 residues. V dropped 3 bases and J dropped 4 bases, with 18 bases sitting between them. The CDR3 coding sequence is TGTGCCAGCAGCTTCGAGGGTCCCTCAGGCACCTATGGCTACACCTTC. Translation gives CASSFEGPSGTYGYTF. Combining the CDR3 with reference TRBV7-9 and TRBJ1-2 gives the whole variable domain DTGVSQNPRHKITKRGQNVTFRCDPISEHNRLYWYRQTLGQGPEFLTYFQNEAQLEKSRLLSDRFSAERPKGSFSTLEIQRTEQGDSAMYLCASSFEGPSGTYGYTFGSGTRLTVV.

CDR3 sequence reads: CASSSTHQGSNSPLHF. The CDR3 DNA sequence: TGTGCCAGCAGCTCGACCCACCAGGGGAGTAATTCACCCCTCCACTTT. The chain carries TRBV7-9 and TRBJ1-6; possibly TRBD1 for D (6 bases). CDR1 and CDR2 from the germline V gene are SEHNR and FQNEAQ (reference sequence). Between the trimmed V and J ends, which lost 4 bases and 6 bases, there was a span of 16 bases. This CDR3 is built from 16 residues.

The chain couples TRBV30 to TRBJ2-7; 9 nucleotides match TRBD1. CDR1 is GTSNPN and CDR2 is SVGIG in the germline V gene (reference sequence). Losses at the gene ends were 2 bases for V and 5 bases for J; bases not matched to a gene: 10. The CDR3 totals 15 residues. The CDR3, as DNA: TGTGCCTGGAGTTTCACAGGGGGCGCTGGGGACGAGCAGTACTTC. It specifies CAWSFTGGAGDEQYF.

The table lists this clone with a count of one. The rearrangement uses TRBV11-1 and TRBJ2-1, with 9 bases lining up with TRBD1. V was clipped by 5 bases and J by 8 bases; unmatched bases: 7. The V gene's germline CDR1 is SGHAT and CDR2 FQDESV (reference sequence). This CDR3 spans 14 amino acids. The CDR3 protein is CASSTGTGLHEQFF. CDR3 DNA: TGTGCCAGCAGCACCGGGACAGGGCTACATGAGCAGTTCTTC. The whole variable domain, remainder taken from reference TRBV11-1 and TRBJ2-1, is EAEVAQSPRYKITEKSQAVAFWCDPISGHATLYWYRQILGQGPELLVQFQDESVVDDSQLPKDRFSAERLKGVDSTLKIQPAELGDSAMYLCASSTGTGLHEQFFGPGTRLTVL.

V and J are TRBV7-9 and TRBJ2-1; D might be TRBD2 (5 bases). Trimming shortened V by 3 bases and J by 8 bases, and 17 bases separated the two germline ends. The CDR3 is 15 amino acids. Germline V gives CDR1 SEHNR, CDR2 FQNEAQ (reference sequence). The CDR3 here is CASSFDGLAVYEQFF. The CDR3 region has the DNA TGTGCCAGCAGCTTCGACGGGCTAGCCGTTTATGAGCAGTTCTTC.

This clone appeared once. V gene TRBV19 combines with J gene TRBJ1-5; D is unclear. Trimming removed 0 bases at V and 8 bases at J, with 8 bases between. Germline V gene sequence: CDR1 LNHDA, CDR2 SQIVND (reference sequence). The CDR3 runs 13 residues. DNA of the CDR3: TGTGCCAGTAGTATAGATCAGGAAGAGCCCCAGCATTTT. Translated: CASSIDQEEPQHF.

The chain recombines TRBV28 with TRBJ2-2; D tentatively reads TRBD1 or TRBD2 (5 bases each). The CDR3 sequence is 14 residues long. The V gene lost 7 bases and the J gene lost 3 bases, with 12 bases spanning the gap. Germline CDR1 is MDHEN and CDR2 is SYDVKM. For the CDR3, the DNA is TGTGCCAGCACCTCGTGGGACCACACCGGGGAGCTGTTTTTT. Protein: CASTSWDHTGELFF. The full variable domain, in which reference TRBV28 and TRBJ2-2 provide the parts outside the CDR3, is DVKVTQSSRYLVKRTGEKVFLECVQDMDHENMFWYRQDPGLGLRLIYFSYDVKMKEKGDIPEGYSVSREKKERFSLILESASTNQTSMYLCASTSWDHTGELFFGEGSRLTVL.

The chain couples TRBV9 to TRBJ2-5; TRBD1 agrees at 7 bases. Per the germline V gene, CDR1 is SGDLS and CDR2 is YYNGEE. Trimming took 0 bases from V and 2 from J; bases not matched to a gene: 7. The CDR3 totals 16 residues. CDR3 bases: TGTGCCAGCAGCGTAGAACAGGGGTCCCCACAAGAGACCCAGTACTTC. Translation gives CASSVEQGSPQETQYF. Full variable domain (remainder filled in from reference TRBV9 and TRBJ2-5): DSGVTQTPKHLITATGQRVTLRCSPRSGDLSVYWYQQSLDQGLQFLIQYYNGEERAKGNILERFSAQQFPDLHSELNLSSLELGDSALYFCASSVEQGSPQETQYFGPGTRLLVL.

The V gene is TRBV2, the J gene TRBJ1-1; 10 nucleotides align to TRBD1. Losses at the gene ends were 8 bases for V and 7 bases for J; bases not matched to a gene: 19. This CDR3 has 17 residues. Germline V gene lookup returns CDR1 SNHLY and CDR2 FYNNEI. CDR3 DNA: TGTGCCAGCGACACGGCGACAGGGGGCGCTCGGGCCTTTGAAGCTTTCTTT. This codes for CASDTATGGARAFEAFF.

CDR3 region: CASSQRTSGRSTDTQYF. CDR3 nucleotide sequence: TGTGCCAGCAGCCAAAGGACTAGCGGGAGGAGCACAGATACGCAGTATTTT. The genes are TRBV4-2 and TRBJ2-3; 14 bases align to TRBD2. CDR3 length: 17 residues. Per germline, CDR1 LGHNA and CDR2 YNFKEQ. J gave up 0 bases and V 2 bases, and 1 base lay outside the gene matches.

This clone was observed a single time. The chain has TRBV10-3 and TRBJ2-1; unclear D gene. The CDR3 spans 14 residues. Trimming took 5 bases from V and 3 from J, leaving 11 bases between them. Germline CDR1 reads ENHRY; CDR2 reads SYGVKD. The CDR3 DNA follows: TGTGCCATCAGTCCCGGGCCCCACTACAATGAGCAGTTCTTC. Amino acid sequence: CAISPGPHYNEQFF.

V usage is TRBV28 and J usage is TRBJ2-7; D gene ambiguous. The V gene lost 1 base and the J gene lost 0 bases, with 10 bases spanning the gap. Germline CDR1 MDHEN, CDR2 SYDVKM. This CDR3 comprises 15 residues. CDR3 sequence (DNA): TGTGCCAGCAGTTTATTCTTCGAGAGCTCCTACGAGCAGTACTTC. Translating gives CASSLFFESSYEQYF.

This clone was seen only once. The V call is TRBV27, the J call TRBJ2-1; 11 bases align to TRBD2. With 5 bases clipped from V and 7 bases from J, the junction kept 10 bases outside the gene matches. The CDR3 is made up of 16 amino acids. From germline, CDR1 is MNHEY and CDR2 SMNVEV (reference sequence). The CDR3 coding sequence is TGTGCCAGCAGTCAATTAGCGGGAGGGCCAAGAAATGAGCAGTTCTTC. Its translation: CASSQLAGGPRNEQFF.

The chain employs TRBV5-6 and TRBJ2-3; TRBD2 agrees at 7 bases. V was pared by 4 bases and J by 2 bases, with 10 bases of the junction left unmatched. The germline V gene has CDR1 SGHDT and CDR2 YYEEEE. The CDR3 has 16 residues. The CDR3: CASSLRGEASTDTQYF. In nucleotides, the CDR3 is TGTGCCAGCAGCCTACGGGGGGAGGCCTCCACAGATACGCAGTATTTT.

The chain combines TRBV28 with TRBJ2-7; D is perhaps TRBD2 (5 bases). Between the trimmed V and J ends, which lost 6 bases and 4 bases, there was a span of 22 bases. The germline gives CDR1 MDHEN, CDR2 SYDVKM. The CDR3 extends over 16 amino acids. Written as DNA, the CDR3 is TGTGCCAGCAGCCCGAAATGGTACGAGGGCCGGTACGAGCAGTACTTC. Translated: CASSPKWYEGRYEQYF.

The rearrangement uses TRBV14 and TRBJ2-7; D is perhaps TRBD1 (5 bases). V shed 1 base and J shed 3 bases, with 7 bases lying between them. This CDR3 region has 13 residues. Germline loops: CDR1 SGHDN, CDR2 FVKESK. CDR3 region: CASSQGGVYEQYF. In nucleotides, the CDR3 is TGTGCCAGCAGCCAAGGGGGCGTCTACGAGCAGTACTTC.

The DNA for the CDR3 is TGTGCCAGCAGCGCCCGGGACAGGGTTAATGAGCAGTTCTTC. Residues: CASSARDRVNEQFF. This rearrangement joins TRBV7-2 to TRBJ2-1; 9 nucleotides agree with TRBD1. The CDR3 runs 14 residues. The V gene end was trimmed by 5 bases and the J gene end by 7 bases; junction bases not matched to a gene: 6. CDR1 and CDR2 from the germline V gene are SGHTA and FQGNSA.

The chain links TRBV2 to TRBJ2-4, with D hard to call. CDR1 and CDR2 (germline): SNHLY, FYNNEI. This CDR3 comprises 12 residues. V was clipped by 4 bases and J by 3 bases, with 4 bases between them. Written as DNA, the CDR3 is TGTGCCAGCAGTGCCGGCAAAAACATTCAGTACTTC. Translated, it gives CASSAGKNIQYF.

The chain is built from TRBV4-2 and TRBJ1-2, with D possibly matching TRBD1 (6 bases). Trimming pared 8 bases from V and 8 bases from J, leaving 18 bases between. The germline V gene encodes CDR1 LGHNA and CDR2 YNFKEQ. The CDR3 is 13 amino acids. The CDR3 nucleotides read TGTGCCAGCTGGGCCCCGGGGGGCCGGGGCTACACCTTC. This sequence encodes CASWAPGGRGYTF.

V gene TRBV28 combines with J gene TRBJ2-7, with 11 bases aligning to TRBD2. Germline loops: CDR1 MDHEN, CDR2 SYDVKM. The CDR3 runs to 15 residues. Trimming cost V 6 bases and J 4 bases; bases outside gene matches: 8. The CDR3 DNA sequence: TGTGCCAGCAGCCCAAGACTAGCGGGACGGTACGAGCAGTACTTC. This codes for CASSPRLAGRYEQYF.

This clone was observed a single time. The rearrangement uses TRBV7-9 and TRBJ2-1; TRBD1 or TRBD2 may be the D gene (5 bases each). CDR3 length: 14 residues. Trimming removed 5 bases at V and 6 bases at J, with 14 bases between. The germline CDR1 and CDR2 sequences are SEHNR and FQNEAQ (reference sequence). The CDR3 nucleotides are TGTGCCAGCAGCCCCGGGACCACGCTCAATGAGCAGTTCTTC. Translating it yields CASSPGTTLNEQFF.

About this clone itself: In the same sample, other DNA sequences code for this CDR3. The J gene is TRBJ2-1, the V gene TRBV5-8; 7 bases agree with TRBD1. V was clipped by 0 bases and J by 10 bases; unmatched bases: 4. The CDR3 runs 13 residues. The germline V gene encodes CDR1 SGHTS and CDR2 YDEGEE. The CDR3 here is CASSLAGGREQFF. The CDR3 DNA is TGTGCCAGCAGCTTGGCAGGGGGTAGGGAGCAGTTCTTC.